What follows are 25 T cell receptor beta chains derived from one specimen sequenced in a study of molecular identifiers for immune sequencing clone quantification. Via MiXCR, TCRdb re-called the PCR reads, giving one row per CDR3 protein. The data show about 12,000 distinct CDR3 sequences, with roughly 18% seen just once and 1.5% held by the top ten. Sequenced input: naive CD8+ T cells from blood, with Jurkat cell RNA spiked in. Subset specified: FACS-sorted CD8+CD4-CCR7+CD45RA+ naive T cells. The receptors were sampled from a human donor in good health. Some libraries in this study had Jurkat cell RNA spiked in.

This clonotype was seen repeatedly, ten times or more. The chain carries TRBV7-9 and TRBJ2-1, with TRBD2 matching over 9 bases. J lost 9 bases, V lost 1 base, and 4 bases had no gene match. The CDR3 is made up of 14 amino acids. Per the germline V gene, CDR1 is SEHNR and CDR2 is FQNEAQ (reference sequence). The CDR3 loop is CASSLVGLAGEQFF. The CDR3 bases are TGTGCCAGCAGCTTAGTGGGACTAGCCGGTGAGCAGTTCTTC.

The rearrangement joins TRBV12-3 or TRBV12-4 to TRBJ1-3; D gene ambiguous. V gave up 8 bases and J gave up 0 bases, with 17 bases separating them. This CDR3 region has 16 residues. CDR3 DNA sequence: TGTGCCAGCCGGTTCTTAGACCCCAGCTCTGGAAACACCATATATTTT. Translating it yields CASRFLDPSSGNTIYF.

Regarding this clonotype: One junction end disagrees with the germline gene, perhaps due to a read error. The rearrangement links TRBV7-7 to TRBJ2-2; 14 bases match TRBD2. Looked up from germline, CDR1 is SSHAT and CDR2 is FNYEAQ (reference sequence). The CDR3 consists of 18 residues. The CDR3 coding sequence is TGTGCTAGCACCAGGGAGCCGGGACTAGCGGGAGTTACCGGGGAGCTGCTTTTT. This codes for CASTREPGLAGVTGELLF.

This clonotype is medium-sized by share. CDR3 residues: CASSLGLAGGMISTDTQYF. The CDR3 coding sequence is TGTGCCAGCAGCTTGGGACTAGCGGGAGGAATGATTAGCACAGATACGCAGTATTTT. The chain carries TRBV5-4 and TRBJ2-3; TRBD2 agrees at 13 bases. Germline CDR1 reads SGHNT; CDR2 reads YYREEE (reference sequence). The CDR3 is 19 amino acids. V lost 0 bases, J lost 0 bases, and 7 bases stayed unmatched.

This clonotype counts as medium-sized. CDR3 loop: CASSFGTTEAFF. CDR3 coding DNA: TGTGCCAGCAGCTTCGGAACTACTGAAGCTTTCTTT. The chain uses TRBV7-9 and TRBJ1-1, with D unclear. V shed 3 bases and J shed 5 bases, with 7 bases lying between them. The germline CDR1 and CDR2 sequences are SEHNR and FQNEAQ (reference sequence). The CDR3 is 12 amino acids.

This clonotype was detected many times. The chain carries TRBV29-1 and TRBJ1-1; no definite D call. The germline V and J ends were trimmed by 4 bases and 5 bases, with 11 bases remaining between them. Germline V gives CDR1 SQVTM, CDR2 ANQGSEA. CDR3 length equals 12 residues. This chain's CDR3 is CSVVRWETEAFF. For the CDR3, the DNA is TGCAGCGTTGTAAGGTGGGAAACTGAAGCTTTCTTT.

V usage is TRBV20-1 and J usage is TRBJ2-5; TRBD2 aligns across 9 bases. J was trimmed by 5 bases and V by 5 bases; bases with no gene match: 9. The CDR3 extends over 14 amino acids. CDR1 is DFQATT and CDR2 is SNEGSKA in the germline V gene (reference sequence). CDR3 nucleotide sequence: TGCAGTGCTCGGCGGGAGGGCCTACTGGAGACCCAGTACTTC. It yields the protein CSARREGLLETQYF.

With respect to this clonotype: The conserved closing phenylalanine or tryptophan is absent in this CDR3, likely reflecting a read error. The V and J genes are TRBV13 and TRBJ2-2, with 7 bases fitting TRBD1. The germline gives CDR1 PRHDT, CDR2 FYEKMQ (reference sequence). V gave up 5 bases and J gave up 3 bases; unmatched junction bases: 6. The CDR3 totals 15 residues. CDR3 protein: CASSARTGYTGELFL. DNA for the CDR3: TGTGCCAGCAGCGCCCGGACAGGATACACCGGGGAGCTGTTTCTT.

This clonotype ranks as medium-sized. The J gene is TRBJ2-5, the V gene TRBV27; D not certain. The CDR3 covers 15 residues. Germline-derived CDR1 and CDR2 are MNHEY and SMNVEV (reference sequence). The V end lost 3 bases, the J end lost 0 bases, and 11 bases lay between the germline ends. The CDR3 protein is CASSFSRQYQETQYF. Written as DNA, the CDR3 is TGTGCCAGCAGTTTTAGTCGGCAGTACCAAGAGACCCAGTACTTC.

Note on this clonotype: A much bigger clone sits one base away, suggesting this may be a read error. The chain joins TRBV19 to TRBJ2-1; possible D gene TRBD2, 6 bases. Germline lookup yields CDR1 LNHDA and CDR2 SQIVND (reference sequence). This CDR3 spans 13 amino acids. In DNA form, the CDR3 reads TGTGCCAGTGGTATCGGTCTAGCGACGGAGCAGTTCTTC. It specifies CASGIGLATEQFF.

This clonotype showed up many times. The genes are TRBV19 and TRBJ2-1; D gene uncertain. The CDR3 has 12 residues. Looked up from germline, CDR1 is LNHDA and CDR2 is SQIVND (reference sequence). V shed 1 base and J shed 6 bases, with 4 bases lying between them. The CDR3 region is CASSIGSNEQFF. The CDR3 DNA reads as TGTGCCAGTAGTATAGGGAGCAATGAGCAGTTCTTC.

Of note for this clonotype: With a much larger clone just one base away, this may be a read error. Lacking the conserved final phenylalanine or tryptophan, this CDR3 likely reflects a read error. The DNA is left out, because the CDR3 cannot be placed on it with certainty; the CDR3 is given as TCRdb lists it. The chain combines TRBV21-1 with TRBJ2-3. TRBV21-1 is listed as a pseudogene. The CDR3 length equals 14 residues, ends included. The CDR3 loop reads CARILNWSTDMQYL.

In its sample, this clonotype was seen many times. The chain carries TRBV19 and TRBJ2-1; the match to TRBD2 covers 12 bases. V shed 4 bases and J 2 bases; nucleotides not matched to a gene: 6. Germline V gives CDR1 LNHDA, CDR2 SQIVND (reference sequence). The CDR3 totals 17 residues. The CDR3 here is CASSSLAGGSTYNEQFF. The CDR3 bases are TGTGCCAGTAGTAGCCTAGCGGGAGGGTCCACCTACAATGAGCAGTTCTTC.

In its sample, this clonotype was seen many times. The genes are TRBV12-3 or TRBV12-4 and TRBJ1-1; the D is unclear. CDR3 length: 13 residues. V gave up 6 bases and J gave up 3 bases, with 11 bases separating them. In nucleotides, the CDR3 is TGTGCCAGCAGCCCGCTGTGGGACACTGAAGCTTTCTTT. This gives the protein CASSPLWDTEAFF.

This clonotype was recorded at least ten times. V and J are TRBV5-1 and TRBJ2-7; 9 nucleotides align to TRBD2. The CDR3 runs to 15 residues. CDR1 and CDR2 from the germline V gene are SGHRS and YFSETQ. The V segment lost 6 bases and the J segment 4 bases; nucleotides outside the gene matches: 11. CDR3 sequence: CASTQNAGGPYEQYF. The CDR3 DNA reads as TGCGCCAGCACCCAGAATGCGGGAGGGCCTTACGAGCAGTACTTC.

This clonotype was recorded at least ten times. The chain joins TRBV4-1 to TRBJ1-6; 8 bases are a match to TRBD1. Germline lookup yields CDR1 MGHRA and CDR2 YSYEKL. The CDR3 totals 16 residues. V dropped 4 bases and J dropped 3; count of bases not matched to a gene: 5. In DNA, the CDR3 is TGCGCCAGCAGCCCACACAGGGGGGACTATAATTCACCCCTCCACTTT. This encodes CASSPHRGDYNSPLHF.

This clonotype was seen ten or more times. At one end, the junction sequence differs from germline, possibly due to a read error. The V gene is TRBV30, the J gene TRBJ1-6; D gene unclear. Germline V CDR1 and CDR2: GTSNPN, SVGIG (reference sequence). The CDR3 is 15 amino acids. Written as DNA, the CDR3 is TGTGCCTGGAGTGATGTAAGCTCCTATAATTCACCCCTCCGCTTT. Its protein product is CAWSDVSSYNSPLRF.

This clonotype was detected many times. This chain connects TRBV11-2 to TRBJ2-3; a possible D gene is TRBD2 (6 bases). Trimming removed 2 bases at V and 1 base at J, with 19 bases between. The V gene's germline CDR1 is SGHAT and CDR2 FQNNGV. CDR3 length: 18 residues. CDR3 protein: CASSLLLVTSQRTDTQYF. Written as DNA, the CDR3 is TGTGCCAGCAGCTTACTCCTGGTGACTAGTCAGCGCACAGATACGCAGTATTTT.

As concerns this clonotype: A much bigger clone sits one base away, suggesting this may be a read error. The chain links TRBV7-9 to TRBJ1-5; D ambiguous. The CDR3 loop spans 13 amino acids. The germline V gene has CDR1 SEHNR and CDR2 FQNEAQ (reference sequence). The CDR3 loop reads CANSLDSNQPQHF. CDR3 nucleotide sequence: TGTGCCAACAGCTTAGACAGCAATCAGCCCCAGCATTTT.

Points on this clonotype: An end of the junction differs from the germline gene, which may be a read error. The chain recombines TRBV7-2 with TRBJ1-1; TRBD1 is a possible D gene (6 bases). Germline lookup yields CDR1 SGHTA and CDR2 FQGNSA. The CDR3 has 15 amino acids. CDR3 sequence (DNA): TGTGCCAGCAGCCAGTACGGGGGCAGGGGAACTGAAGCTCTCTTT. Translated, it gives CASSQYGGRGTEALF.

The CDR3 reads CASSLRLARNEQFF. The CDR3 DNA sequence: TGTGCCAGCAGCTTAAGACTAGCGCGCAATGAGCAGTTCTTC. The V and J genes are TRBV7-9 and TRBJ2-1, with TRBD2 identical over 8 bases. The CDR3 extends over 14 amino acids. Germline assignment: CDR1 SEHNR and CDR2 FQNEAQ (reference sequence). The J segment lost 6 bases and the V segment lost 2 bases, leaving 3 bases of the junction unmatched.

This clonotype was detected only a few times. V gene TRBV5-3 combines with J gene TRBJ2-1, with 8 positions matching TRBD1. TRBV5-3 is an ORF, with its function uncertain. CDR3 length: 13 residues. Germline trimming cut 8 bases from V and 8 bases from J; bases unmatched to any gene: 9. In DNA, the CDR3 is TGTGCCAGCCAGGGGGCGTTAGTCGATGAGCAGTTCTTC. This translates into CASQGALVDEQFF.

This clonotype was seen a single time. It may be a read error: a sequence one base away is much more abundant. The chain recombines TRBV3-1 with TRBJ1-3, with a weak D call TRBD1 (6 bases). This CDR3 has 18 residues. CDR1 LGHDT and CDR2 YNNKEL come from the germline V gene (reference sequence). The CDR3 loop reads CASSRKRQEYSSGNTLYF. In nucleotides, the CDR3 is TGTGCCAGCAGCCGAAAACGACAGGAGTATAGCTCTGGAAACACCTTATATTTT.

In regard to this clonotype: It may be a read error: a sequence one base away is much more abundant. CDR3: CASSPEIAGVQETQYF. CDR3 nucleotide sequence: TGTGCCAGCAGCCCTGAGATAGCGGGAGTCCAAGAGACCCAGTACTTC. The gene calls are TRBV28 and TRBJ2-5; TRBD2 matches 9 bases. Germline V gene sequence: CDR1 MDHEN, CDR2 SYDVKM. V shed 6 bases, J shed 1 base, and the junction held 9 bases outside the gene matches. The CDR3 has 16 amino acids.

This clonotype has at least ten counts. The rearrangement links TRBV9 to TRBJ1-1; 10 nucleotides align to TRBD1. The length of the CDR3 is 12 residues. Per germline, CDR1 SGDLS and CDR2 YYNGEE. The V gene end was trimmed by 3 bases and the J gene end by 8 bases; junction bases not matched to a gene: 1. The CDR3 reads CASSGTGGEAFF. The CDR3 DNA sequence: TGTGCCAGCAGCGGGACAGGGGGGGAAGCTTTCTTT.